The 21 T cell receptor beta chains in this list originate from one sample, sequenced in a study of human CD4 T cells and Enterobacteriaceae. Method: immunoSEQ multiplex PCR; TCRdb's copy keeps in-frame clones and lacks some. The table shows about 29,000 clones, with approximately 82% occurring only once. The memory gate held CD4+ cells that were not CD45RA+CCR7+CD95- naive cells, over 98% pure. Material for sequencing was memory CD4+ T cells from blood. Source of these receptors: a human donor in good health.

This clone was seen once. The rearrangement links TRBV18 to TRBJ2-1, with TRBD2 matching 10 bases. The CDR3 totals 15 residues. The V gene's germline CDR1 is KGHSH and CDR2 LQKENI. The ends lost 2 bases at V and 7 bases at J; junction bases unmatched: 5. CDR3 DNA sequence: TGTGCCAGCTCACCAACTAGCGGGATCCGGAATGAGCAGTTCTTC. Translating it yields CASSPTSGIRNEQFF.

The chain joins TRBV19 to TRBJ1-2; 7 bases map to TRBD1. The CDR3 loop spans 14 amino acids. The J segment lost 5 bases and the V segment lost 2 bases, leaving 5 bases of the junction unmatched. Germline V lookup: CDR1 LNHDA, CDR2 SQIVND (reference sequence). CDR3 in amino acids: CASSINRGGYGYTF. The DNA of the CDR3 is TGTGCCAGTAGTATAAACAGGGGAGGATATGGCTACACCTTC.

The chain is built from TRBV18 and TRBJ2-2; 9 positions match TRBD2. V lost 2 bases to trimming and J lost 5 bases; unmatched junction nucleotides: 6. The germline V gene has CDR1 KGHSH and CDR2 LQKENI. The CDR3 is 16 residues long. The chain's CDR3 is CASSPSSGRGTGELFF. The CDR3 coding sequence is TGTGCCAGCTCACCAAGTAGCGGGAGAGGTACCGGGGAGCTGTTTTTT.

The table lists this clone with a few counts. The rearrangement joins TRBV20-1 to TRBJ1-1; possibly TRBD1 for D (5 bases). This CDR3 is built from 11 residues. Trimming took off 7 bases at V and 1 base at J, with 7 bases between the two ends. Germline CDR1 and CDR2: DFQATT and SNEGSKA (reference sequence). CDR3 sequence: CSGGPNTEAFF. The DNA for the CDR3 is TGCAGTGGGGGCCCGAACACTGAAGCTTTCTTT.

The chain links TRBV19 to TRBJ2-1; no clear D gene. CDR1 and CDR2 (germline): LNHDA, SQIVND (reference sequence). V lost 4 bases to trimming and J lost 6 bases, with 16 bases between them. CDR3 length: 15 residues. DNA for the CDR3: TGTGCCAGTAGTAGCGCGCCCCTGCCCGCCAATGAGCAGTTCTTC. This codes for CASSSAPLPANEQFF.

V is TRBV11-2 and J is TRBJ2-4; D may correspond to TRBD1 or TRBD2 (5 bases each). V was cut by 4 bases and J by 8 bases, with 21 bases left in between. This CDR3 is built from 16 residues. Germline-derived CDR1 and CDR2 are SGHAT and FQNNGV. Here the CDR3 DNA reads TGTGCCAGCAGCTACCTCGCCGGGTCGACAGCGGACATTCAGTACTTC. As protein: CASSYLAGSTADIQYF.

The gene calls are TRBV7-9 and TRBJ1-5, with D perhaps matching TRBD1 (5 bases). V gave up 2 bases and J gave up 6 bases, with 17 bases separating them. Germline loops: CDR1 SEHNR, CDR2 FQNEAQ (reference sequence). This CDR3 region has 16 residues. Here the CDR3 DNA reads TGTGCCAGCAGCTTAAATGTCGCAGGGCAAGGTCAGCCCCAGCATTTT. It codes for CASSLNVAGQGQPQHF.

V and J are TRBV5-1 and TRBJ2-5; the match to TRBD2 covers 9 bases. Trimming took 0 bases from V and 4 from J; bases not matched to a gene: 4. The CDR3 is 15 amino acids. Germline V CDR1 and CDR2: SGHRS, YFSETQ. The CDR3 loop reads CASSLGGRAGETQYF. In nucleotides, the CDR3 is TGCGCCAGCAGCTTGGGCGGGAGGGCCGGAGAGACCCAGTACTTC.

The chain has TRBV29-1 and TRBJ2-3; no clear D gene. In germline, CDR1 is SQVTM, CDR2 ANQGSEA. There are 12 residues in the CDR3. Trimming stripped 4 bases from V and 6 bases from J, with 11 bases between. Here the CDR3 DNA reads TGCAGCGTTGGAGCTGGCCCGGATACGCAGTATTTT. It translates to CSVGAGPDTQYF.

On this clone itself: It is likely a read error, because the conserved phenylalanine at the end of the CDR3 is missing. It is unclear where the CDR3 begins or ends on the DNA, so no DNA is shown, and the CDR3 is as TCRdb lists it. The V call is TRBV6-1, the J call TRBJ1-1. CDR1 is MNHNS and CDR2 is SASEGT in the germline V gene. The CDR3 sequence runs 13 residues, both termini included. The CDR3 sequence is CASSDATSGPGAI.

This chain uses TRBV27 with TRBJ2-7; the D gene is possibly TRBD2 (6 bases). CDR1 and CDR2 (germline): MNHEY, SMNVEV (reference sequence). Trimming cost V 5 bases and J 4 bases, with 15 bases left between them. The CDR3 spans 14 residues. In DNA form, the CDR3 reads TGTGCCAGCAGTCGGGACTCCCGAACGTACGAGCAGTACTTC. Its protein is CASSRDSRTYEQYF.

The V gene is TRBV7-3, the J gene TRBJ2-1; perhaps TRBD2 as D (6 bases). The CDR3 is made up of 13 amino acids. Germline CDR1 SGHTA, CDR2 FQGTGA. V lost 5 bases and J 7 bases, leaving 12 bases between the germline ends. DNA for the CDR3: TGTGCCAGCAGCCCCCAGGCGGGGAATGAGCAGTTCTTC. This encodes CASSPQAGNEQFF.

V is TRBV9 and J is TRBJ1-3; tentative D call: TRBD1 (6 bases). The germline V gene has CDR1 SGDLS and CDR2 YYNGEE. V lost 0 bases to trimming and J lost 0 bases, with 13 bases between them. This CDR3 has 17 residues. The CDR3 loop is CASSVAPGASSGNTIYF. The CDR3 DNA is TGTGCCAGCAGCGTAGCGCCGGGGGCGAGCTCTGGAAACACCATATATTTT.

The rearrangement joins TRBV6-6 to TRBJ1-2, with 7 bases aligning to TRBD1. V gave up 6 bases and J gave up 2 bases; unmatched junction bases: 9. This CDR3 region has 15 residues. From germline, CDR1 is MNHNY and CDR2 SVGAGI (reference sequence). The CDR3 bases are TGTGCCAGCAGCCAACCCGGGACAGCGAACTATGGCTACACCTTC. Encoded protein: CASSQPGTANYGYTF.

The chain combines TRBV5-4 with TRBJ1-2, with TRBD1 as a possible D gene (5 bases). Between the trimmed V and J ends, which lost 0 bases and 13 bases, there was a span of 13 bases. The germline CDR1 and CDR2 sequences are SGHNT and YYREEE (reference sequence). This CDR3 has 12 residues. CDR3: CASSLAEGTGTF. CDR3 bases: TGTGCCAGCAGCTTGGCCGAAGGGACCGGCACCTTC.

The CDR3 loop reads CASSRLGLSYEQYF. The CDR3 DNA reads TGTGCCAGCAGTCGCCTAGGGCTCTCCTACGAGCAGTACTTC. The rearrangement joins TRBV28 to TRBJ2-7, with D uncertain. V lost 5 bases and J 0 bases, leaving 11 bases between the germline ends. The CDR3 extends over 14 amino acids. CDR1 is MDHEN, CDR2 SYDVKM, per germline.

This clone was seen a single time. V usage is TRBV6-1 and J usage is TRBJ1-2, with D possibly TRBD1 on 5 matching bases. Germline-derived CDR1 and CDR2 are MNHNS and SASEGT. Deletions cut 5 bases from V and 2 bases from J, with 15 bases between. The CDR3 contains 15 residues. The CDR3 spells CASSTKTGRNYGYTF. The CDR3 bases are TGTGCCAGCAGTACTAAAACGGGACGAAACTATGGCTACACCTTC.

This chain uses TRBV6-5 with TRBJ1-1, with a possible D match to TRBD1 (5 bases). The CDR3 spans 15 residues. V dropped 2 bases and J dropped 3 bases, with 13 bases sitting between them. Looked up from germline, CDR1 is MNHEY and CDR2 is SVGAGI. CDR3 sequence reads: CASSYSGGTYTEAFF. The CDR3 DNA reads TGTGCCAGCAGTTACAGCGGCGGGACTTACACTGAAGCTTTCTTT.

V is TRBV5-5 and J is TRBJ1-4; tentative D call: TRBD1 (6 bases). Germline CDR1 and CDR2: SGHKS and YYEKEE (reference sequence). CDR3 length: 14 residues. Trimming cost V 4 bases and J 7 bases, with 14 bases left between them. The CDR3 nucleotides read TGTGCCAGCAGCAAACAGGGCAGTAGTGAAAAACTGTTTTTT. This sequence encodes CASSKQGSSEKLFF.

The chain carries TRBV11-3 and TRBJ2-5, with 11 bases fitting TRBD2. V was clipped by 3 bases and J by 2 bases; unmatched bases: 8. The germline gives CDR1 SGHNT, CDR2 YENEEA. CDR3 length: 17 amino acids. The CDR3 nucleotides read TGTGCCAGCAGCTTTTCCGGGACTAGCGGACAACAAGAGACCCAGTACTTC. The encoded protein is CASSFSGTSGQQETQYF.

This sequence joins TRBV7-9 and TRBJ2-5; 12 bases agree with TRBD2. The CDR3 sequence is 16 residues long. V lost 2 bases and J lost 5; bases outside the gene matches: 6. CDR1 and CDR2 from the germline V gene are SEHNR and FQNEAQ (reference sequence). Here the CDR3 reads CASSLSLAGGYETQYF. In DNA, the CDR3 is TGTGCCAGCAGCTTAAGCCTAGCGGGAGGGTATGAGACCCAGTACTTC.